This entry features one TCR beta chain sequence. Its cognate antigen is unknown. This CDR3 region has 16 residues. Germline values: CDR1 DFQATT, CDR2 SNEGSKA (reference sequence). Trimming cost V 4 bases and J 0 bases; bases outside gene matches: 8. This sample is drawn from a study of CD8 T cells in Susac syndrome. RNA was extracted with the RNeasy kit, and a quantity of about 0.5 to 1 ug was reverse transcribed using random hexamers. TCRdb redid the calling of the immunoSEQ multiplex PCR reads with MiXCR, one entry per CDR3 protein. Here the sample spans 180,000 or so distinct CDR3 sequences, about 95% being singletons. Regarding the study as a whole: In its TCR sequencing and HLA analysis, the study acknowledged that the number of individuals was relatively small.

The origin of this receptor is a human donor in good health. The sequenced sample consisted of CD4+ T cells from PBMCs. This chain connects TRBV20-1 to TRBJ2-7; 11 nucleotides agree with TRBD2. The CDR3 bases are TGCAGTGCTACTGGGGCTAGCGGGAGGCCCTCCTACGAGCAGTACTTC. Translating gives CSATGASGRPSYEQYF.